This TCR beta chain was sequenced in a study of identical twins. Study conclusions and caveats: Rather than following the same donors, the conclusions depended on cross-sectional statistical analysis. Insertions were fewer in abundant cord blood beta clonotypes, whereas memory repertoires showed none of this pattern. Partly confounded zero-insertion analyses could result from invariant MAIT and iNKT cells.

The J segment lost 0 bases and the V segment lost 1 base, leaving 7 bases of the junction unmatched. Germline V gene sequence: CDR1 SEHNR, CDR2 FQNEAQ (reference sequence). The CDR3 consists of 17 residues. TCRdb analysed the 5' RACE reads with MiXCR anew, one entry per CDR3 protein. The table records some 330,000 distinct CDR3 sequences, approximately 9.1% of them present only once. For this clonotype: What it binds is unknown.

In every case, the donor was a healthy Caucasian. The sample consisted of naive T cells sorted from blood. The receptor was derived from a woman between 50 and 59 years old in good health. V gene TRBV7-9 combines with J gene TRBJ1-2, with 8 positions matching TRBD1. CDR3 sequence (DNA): TGTGCCAGCAGCTTAGAGGGACAGGAGAATACTAACTATGGCTACACCTTC. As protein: CASSLEGQENTNYGYTF.